This T cell receptor (beta chain) was profiled in a study of T cell repertoires in cytomegalovirus infection. Study-level information: From public TCR beta signatures came an indication of both CMV infection and matching HLA type.

A remark on this clonotype: Its specificity is not known.

TCRdb ran MiXCR on the reads and lists one entry per CDR3 protein. The sample contains about 600,000 distinct CDR3 sequences, less than 25% of which appear only once. Study-wide findings and caveats: Summed frequency of shared TCR beta families picked out CMV carriers who also had the relevant HLA.

The CDR3 sequence is 14 residues long. The V gene lost 1 base and the J gene lost 2 bases, with 8 bases spanning the gap. Germline-derived CDR1 and CDR2 are MGHRA and YSYEKL. The receptor was derived from a human donor in good health (CMV status not recorded). Some clones in this sample may be carry-over from other donors' samples. The source material was CD8+ T cells from PBMCs. The rearrangement links TRBV4-1 to TRBJ1-1; D not resolved. The CDR3 sequence: CASSQVRGNTEAFF. Here the CDR3 DNA reads TGCGCCAGCAGCCAAGTGCGAGGTAACACTGAAGCTTTCTTT.